These T cell receptor beta chains were read from a single sample in a study of blood T cell repertoires in COVID-19. TCRdb keeps only in-frame clones here, not all; method: immunoSEQ multiplex PCR. The profile shows fewer than 100,000 clones, roughly 84% of them singletons. Sample: peripheral blood. Source of these receptors: a woman aged 45-60 years with acute or convalescent COVID-19. The CDR3 runs from the conserved cysteine through the conserved F or W. The D gene is left open where the match is weak. The size of a clone is reported for some rows only, either as once, few or many, or as a class for expanded clones.

D: .; V: TRBV29-1; J: TRBJ2-5; length: 13; size: .; CDR3: CSVAPGNQETQYF; DNA: TGCAGCGTTGCGCCAGGCAACCAAGAGACCCAGTACTTC
D: TRBD1; V: TRBV3-1/TRBV3-2; J: TRBJ2-1; length: 15; size: .; CDR3: CASSQDARGYNEQFF; DNA: TGTGCCAGCAGTCAAGATGCCAGGGGGTACAATGAGCAGTTCTTC
D: TRBD1; V: TRBV30; J: TRBJ2-1; length: 13; size: .; CDR3: CASDREAYNEQFF; DNA: TGTGCCTCGGACAGGGAGGCCTACAATGAGCAGTTCTTC
D: TRBD2; V: TRBV19; J: TRBJ2-2; length: 16; size: .; CDR3: CASSSQRGVNTGELFF; DNA: TGTGCCAGTAGTTCCCAGCGGGGAGTGAACACCGGGGAGCTGTTTTTT
D: .; V: TRBV5-4; J: TRBJ2-5; length: 15; size: .; CDR3: CASTRVGGAKETQYF; DNA: TGTGCCAGCACCAGAGTTGGGGGGGCGAAAGAGACCCAGTACTTC
D: TRBD1; V: TRBV5-1; J: TRBJ1-3; length: 15; size: .; CDR3: CASSLGDRVGNTIYF; DNA: TGCGCCAGCAGCTTGGGGGACAGGGTTGGAAACACCATATATTTT
D: TRBD1; V: TRBV6-4; J: TRBJ2-2; length: 14; size: .; CDR3: CASSLEQGSGELFF; DNA: TGTGCCAGCAGCTTAGAACAGGGGTCCGGGGAGCTGTTTTTT
D: .; V: TRBV7-3; J: TRBJ2-2; length: 14; size: .; CDR3: CASSLSTGVGELFF; DNA: TGTGCCAGCAGCTTAAGTACGGGAGTCGGGGAGCTGTTTTTT
D: .; V: TRBV19; J: TRBJ1-5; length: 19; size: .; CDR3: CASSMVKGSGYFSNQPQHF; DNA: TGTGCCAGTAGTATGGTAAAGGGGTCAGGATACTTTAGCAATCAGCCCCAGCATTTT
D: .; V: TRBV9; J: TRBJ2-1; length: 15; size: few; CDR3: CASSVIGSGYNEQFF; DNA: TGTGCCAGCAGCGTGATCGGGAGTGGCTACAATGAGCAGTTCTTC
D: .; V: TRBV3-1/TRBV3-2; J: TRBJ1-1; length: 15; size: .; CDR3: CASSQLNSLISEAFF; DNA: TGTGCCAGCAGCCAATTGAATTCACTCATCTCTGAAGCTTTCTTT
D: TRBD2; V: TRBV4-1; J: TRBJ2-3; length: 15; size: .; CDR3: CASNPSGGGGDTQYF; DNA: TGCGCCAGCAACCCGTCCGGGGGGGGAGGAGATACGCAGTATTTT
D: .; V: TRBV9; J: TRBJ1-1; length: 14; size: .; CDR3: CASSVGGENTEAFF; DNA: TGTGCCAGCAGCGTAGGAGGTGAGAACACTGAAGCTTTCTTT
D: .; V: TRBV29-1; J: TRBJ1-1; length: 12; size: .; CDR3: CSVSAGDTEAFF; DNA: TGCAGCGTCTCTGCAGGGGACACTGAAGCTTTCTTT
D: .; V: TRBV12-3/TRBV12-4; J: TRBJ1-2; length: 12; size: few; CDR3: CASSTILYGYTF; DNA: TGTGCCAGCAGTACTATCCTATATGGCTACACCTTC
D: .; V: TRBV5-1; J: TRBJ1-4; length: 14; size: few; CDR3: CASSLRGGNEKLFF; DNA: TGCGCCAGCAGCTTACGAGGAGGCAATGAAAAACTGTTTTTT
D: TRBD2; V: TRBV15; J: TRBJ2-7; length: 17; size: .; CDR3: CATSRDLAGGSSYEQYF; DNA: TGTGCCACCAGCAGAGATCTAGCGGGAGGTTCCTCCTACGAGCAGTACTTC
D: .; V: TRBV18; J: TRBJ2-7; length: 13; size: .; CDR3: CASSPKVPGEQYF; DNA: TGTGCCAGCTCACCAAAGGTTCCGGGGGAGCAGTACTTC
D: TRBD1; V: TRBV6-6; J: TRBJ2-7; length: 14; size: .; CDR3: CASREGQETYEQYF; DNA: TGTGCCAGCAGGGAAGGACAGGAAACCTACGAGCAGTACTTC
D: .; V: TRBV19; J: TRBJ2-7; length: 13; size: .; CDR3: CASSPGGPLEQYF; DNA: TGTGCCAGTAGCCCCGGCGGTCCCCTCGAGCAGTACTTC
D: TRBD1; V: TRBV7-2; J: TRBJ2-7; length: 12; size: .; CDR3: CASRYPGGEQYF; DNA: TGTGCCAGCAGATATCCAGGGGGCGAGCAGTACTTC
D: .; V: TRBV19; J: TRBJ2-2; length: 15; size: .; CDR3: CASSMGQGRVGELFF; DNA: TGTGCCAGTAGTATGGGTCAGGGGCGGGTCGGGGAGCTGTTTTTT
D: TRBD1; V: TRBV5-1; J: TRBJ2-1; length: 15; size: few; CDR3: CASSLVGQGYNEQFF; DNA: TGCGCCAGCAGCTTGGTTGGACAGGGCTACAATGAGCAGTTCTTC
D: .; V: TRBV4-3; J: TRBJ1-6; length: 14; size: .; CDR3: CASSQGTSHGPLHF; DNA: TGCGCCAGCAGCCAAGGGACAAGCCATGGGCCCCTCCACTTT
D: .; V: TRBV27; J: TRBJ2-7; length: 14; size: .; CDR3: CASSSGTRVYEQYF; DNA: TGTGCCAGCAGTTCGGGTACTAGGGTTTACGAGCAGTACTTC
D: .; V: TRBV14; J: TRBJ2-1; length: 15; size: .; CDR3: CASSQESGPYNEQFF; DNA: TGTGCCAGCAGCCAAGAGAGCGGACCCTACAATGAGCAGTTCTTC
D: .; V: TRBV30; J: TRBJ2-3; length: 17; size: .; CDR3: CAWSVVRAEASTDTQYF; DNA: TGTGCCTGGAGTGTAGTCCGAGCCGAAGCTTCCACAGATACGCAGTATTTT
D: TRBD2; V: TRBV2; J: TRBJ2-1; length: 13; size: .; CDR3: CATRLAGNNEQFF; DNA: TGTGCGACGCGACTAGCGGGGAACAATGAGCAGTTCTTC
D: TRBD2; V: TRBV6-6; J: TRBJ2-1; length: 14; size: .; CDR3: CASKTSGAYNEQFF; DNA: TGTGCCAGTAAAACCAGCGGGGCCTACAATGAGCAGTTCTTC
D: TRBD2; V: TRBV3-1/TRBV3-2; J: TRBJ2-7; length: 13; size: .; CDR3: CAGSQPAGGPQYF; DNA: TGTGCCGGCAGCCAACCCGCGGGAGGACCGCAGTACTTC
D: .; V: TRBV15; J: TRBJ1-1; length: 17; size: .; CDR3: CATSRVHQGRANTEAFF; DNA: TGTGCCACCAGCAGAGTCCACCAGGGGCGGGCGAACACTGAAGCTTTCTTT
D: .; V: TRBV7-9; J: TRBJ1-1; length: 14; size: few; CDR3: CASSLPGGDAEAFF; DNA: TGTGCCAGCAGTTTACCCGGGGGGGACGCTGAAGCTTTCTTT
D: .; V: TRBV5-1; J: TRBJ1-2; length: 14; size: .; CDR3: CASSFRGADYGYTF; DNA: TGCGCCAGCAGCTTCAGGGGCGCTGACTATGGCTACACCTTC
D: .; V: TRBV3-1/TRBV3-2; J: TRBJ2-7; length: 15; size: .; CDR3: CASSPPRASSYEQYF; DNA: TGTGCCAGCAGCCCACCTCGCGCAAGCTCCTACGAGCAGTACTTC
D: TRBD1; V: TRBV7-2; J: TRBJ2-7; length: 14; size: few; CDR3: CASSLGTGALEQYF; DNA: TGTGCCAGCAGCCTCGGGACAGGGGCTCTCGAGCAGTACTTC
D: .; V: TRBV5-1; J: TRBJ2-3; length: 15; size: .; CDR3: CASSLRGLSTDTQYF; DNA: TGCGCCAGCAGCTTGCGAGGACTTAGCACAGATACGCAGTATTTT
D: TRBD1; V: TRBV30; J: TRBJ1-4; length: 18; size: once; CDR3: CAWSLSPARQGGVEKLFF; DNA: TGTGCCTGGAGTCTTAGCCCGGCGAGACAGGGGGGAGTTGAAAAACTGTTTTTT
D: .; V: TRBV6-6; J: TRBJ1-1; length: 12; size: .; CDR3: CASVLGDTEAFF; DNA: TGTGCCAGCGTCCTCGGGGACACTGAAGCTTTCTTT
D: .; V: TRBV7-9; J: TRBJ2-2; length: 14; size: .; CDR3: CASTRGGVTGELFF; DNA: TGTGCCAGCACCCGAGGGGGGGTCACCGGGGAGCTGTTTTTT
D: .; V: TRBV4-1; J: TRBJ1-5; length: 17; size: .; CDR3: CASSDELGRSANQPQHF; DNA: TGCGCCAGCAGCGATGAACTCGGGAGGTCGGCAAATCAGCCCCAGCATTTT
D: .; V: TRBV4-3; J: TRBJ2-5; length: 15; size: once; CDR3: CASSQGFLAQETQYF; DNA: TGCGCCAGCAGCCAAGGGTTCCTAGCTCAAGAGACCCAGTACTTC
D: TRBD1; V: TRBV4-3; J: TRBJ1-2; length: 17; size: .; CDR3: CASSQGPGQGGSNGYTF; DNA: TGCGCCAGCAGCCAAGGCCCGGGACAGGGGGGTAGTAATGGCTACACCTTC
D: TRBD2; V: TRBV5-1; J: TRBJ2-7; length: 14; size: .; CDR3: CASSLGGLQLEQYF; DNA: TGCGCCAGCAGCTTGGGGGGACTACAGCTCGAGCAGTACTTC
D: TRBD2; V: TRBV4-3; J: TRBJ2-5; length: 15; size: .; CDR3: CASSQGGSGQETQYF; DNA: TGCGCCAGCAGCCAAGGCGGGAGCGGGCAAGAGACCCAGTACTTC
D: .; V: TRBV7-8; J: TRBJ2-7; length: 14; size: .; CDR3: CASSLGGRPEGQYF; DNA: TGTGCCAGCAGCTTGGGAGGACGGCCGGAGGGGCAGTACTTC
D: .; V: TRBV7-3; J: TRBJ1-3; length: 17; size: .; CDR3: CASSLRGGAGFGNTIYF; DNA: TGTGCCAGCAGCTTGCGAGGGGGGGCAGGATTCGGAAACACCATATATTTT
D: TRBD1; V: TRBV7-9; J: TRBJ1-2; length: 14; size: .; CDR3: CASSPTTGVYGYTF; DNA: TGTGCCAGCAGCCCGACGACAGGGGTCTATGGCTACACCTTC
D: .; V: TRBV6-5; J: TRBJ2-3; length: 14; size: .; CDR3: CASRQGLHTDTQYF; DNA: TGTGCCAGCAGGCAGGGACTTCACACAGATACGCAGTATTTT